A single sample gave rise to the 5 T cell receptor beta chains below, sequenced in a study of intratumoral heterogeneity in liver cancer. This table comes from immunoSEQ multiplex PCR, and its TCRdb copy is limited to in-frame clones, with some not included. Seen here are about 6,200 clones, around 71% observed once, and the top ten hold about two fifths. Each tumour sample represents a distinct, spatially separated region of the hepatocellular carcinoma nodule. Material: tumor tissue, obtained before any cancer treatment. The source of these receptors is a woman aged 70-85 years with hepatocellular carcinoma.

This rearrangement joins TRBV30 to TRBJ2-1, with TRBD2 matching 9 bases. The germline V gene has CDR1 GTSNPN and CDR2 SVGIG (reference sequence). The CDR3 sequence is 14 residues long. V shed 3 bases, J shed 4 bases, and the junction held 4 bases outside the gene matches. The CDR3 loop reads CAWSAGGIYNEQFF. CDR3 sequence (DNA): TGTGCCTGGAGCGCGGGGGGGATTTACAATGAGCAGTTCTTC.

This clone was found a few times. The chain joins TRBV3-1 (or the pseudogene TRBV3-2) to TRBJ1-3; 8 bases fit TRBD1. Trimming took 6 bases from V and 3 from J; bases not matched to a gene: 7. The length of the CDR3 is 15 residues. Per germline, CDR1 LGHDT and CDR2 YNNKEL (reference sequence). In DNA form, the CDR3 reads TGTGCCAGCAGTCCAGGGGGCGCAGGTGGAAACACCATATATTTT. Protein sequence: CASSPGGAGGNTIYF.

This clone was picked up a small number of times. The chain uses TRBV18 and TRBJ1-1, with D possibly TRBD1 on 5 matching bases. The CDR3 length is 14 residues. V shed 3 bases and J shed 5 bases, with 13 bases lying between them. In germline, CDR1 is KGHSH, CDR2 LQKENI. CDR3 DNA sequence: TGTGCCAGCTCACCTATGACAGCTCCTACTGAAGCTTTCTTT. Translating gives CASSPMTAPTEAFF.

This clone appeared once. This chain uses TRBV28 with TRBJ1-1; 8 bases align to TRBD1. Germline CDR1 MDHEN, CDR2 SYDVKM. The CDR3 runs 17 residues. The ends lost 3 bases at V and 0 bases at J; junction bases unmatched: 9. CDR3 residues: CASSFWTGRPMNTEAFF. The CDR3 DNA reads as TGTGCCAGCAGTTTCTGGACAGGGCGACCAATGAACACTGAAGCTTTCTTT.

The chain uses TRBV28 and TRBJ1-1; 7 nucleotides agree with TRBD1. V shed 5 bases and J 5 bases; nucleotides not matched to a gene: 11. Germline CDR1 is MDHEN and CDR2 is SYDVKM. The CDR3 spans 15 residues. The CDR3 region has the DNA TGTGCCAGCAGTCGACCCGACAGGGAGGGAACTGAAGCTTTCTTT. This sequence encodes CASSRPDREGTEAFF. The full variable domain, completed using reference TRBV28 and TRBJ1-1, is DVKVTQSSRYLVKRTGEKVFLECVQDMDHENMFWYRQDPGLGLRLIYFSYDVKMKEKGDIPEGYSVSREKKERFSLILESASTNQTSMYLCASSRPDREGTEAFFGQGTRLTVV.